In this sample, the clone carrying this TCR beta chain turned up a few times. The antigen remains undetermined. Extraction and reverse transcription of RNA yielded cDNA as the sequencing template. Data came from immunoSEQ multiplex PCR; TCRdb stores just in-frame clones and leaves some out. The sample contains 110,000 to 150,000 clones, less than 65% of which appear only once. This entry comes from a study of CD8+ T cells in alopecia areata. The ends were cut back, 3 bases at V and 11 bases at J, with 7 bases in the middle. The CDR3 has 11 amino acids. Germline assignment: CDR1 MNHEY and CDR2 SVGAGI. Sorted out of PBMCs were CD4+ T cells and CD8+ T cells. Study conclusions and caveats: An increase in clonality over normal scalp was evident in lesional scalp, especially alopecia totalis/universalis.

The sample consisted of CD8+ T cells sorted from blood. The chain combines TRBV6-5 with TRBJ1-4, with D uncertain. The sequence came from a human donor in good health. The CDR3 loop is CASSYGGKLFF. The CDR3 DNA is TGTGCCAGCAGTTATGGTGGGAAACTGTTTTTT.